This record covers a single T cell receptor beta chain. The sample comes from a study of blood T cell repertoires in COVID-19. As for the study in general: The United States, Italy and Spain provided the acute and convalescent COVID-19 samples. Sources were T cells, B-cell-depleted T cells, or PBMCs; the material itself was cDNA or gDNA.

Sequenced by immunoSEQ multiplex PCR; TCRdb stores in-frame clones only, minus some. The repertoire includes 310,000 or so clones, about 83% of them detected once, and around 5.8% sits in the top ten. Residents of 24 US areas, aged about 18 to 100 years, made up the participants. Membership in each cohort depended on participant-reported clinical history. Germline trimming cut 5 bases from V and 0 bases from J; bases unmatched to any gene: 11. CDR3 length: 19 residues. Germline-derived CDR1 and CDR2 are MDHEN and SYDVKM. Sample: PBMCs or T cells enriched from blood (not recorded which). The J gene is TRBJ2-1, the V gene TRBV28, with 12 bases matching TRBD2. This TCR was sampled from a woman aged 40 to 50 who had recovered from COVID-19. CDR3 sequence (DNA): TGTGCCAGCAGTCCCTGGGCTAGCGGGAGGGCCGGCTCCTACAATGAGCAGTTCTTC. Residues: CASSPWASGRAGSYNEQFF.